The 25 T cell receptor beta chains listed next were all sequenced from one sample in a study of beta chain features in type 1 diabetes. The sequenced template was cDNA made from the entire isolated RNA. The method was immunoSEQ multiplex PCR; TCRdb's version includes in-frame clones alone and lacks a portion of them. Here the sample spans a few hundred thousand clones, 14% being singletons. The antigens these receptors bind are not known. Study observations and caveats: People with Type 1 diabetes carried modestly yet significantly shorter TCRB CDR3s in all four CD4+ subsets.

The specimen sequenced was naive CD4+ T cells from blood. The receptor set was obtained from a man in his thirties or forties with type 1 diabetes.

This clone came up a few times. The chain combines TRBV7-2 with TRBJ2-3; D not resolved. Germline loops: CDR1 SGHTA, CDR2 FQGNSA. The CDR3 spans 13 residues. V was cut by 7 bases and J by 4 bases, with 12 bases left in between. CDR3 bases: TGTGCCAGCAACTTGATACCAGCAGATACGCAGTATTTT. This codes for CASNLIPADTQYF.

The rearrangement links TRBV4-1 to TRBJ1-2; D might be TRBD1 (6 bases). V lost 4 bases, J lost 8 bases, and 20 bases lay in between. This CDR3 comprises 15 residues. CDR1 is MGHRA, CDR2 YSYEKL, per germline. CDR3 sequence reads: CASSLQLGQNLGYTF. The CDR3 bases are TGCGCCAGCAGCCTCCAGCTTGGACAGAATCTGGGCTACACCTTC.

The sample holds a few counts of this clone. The rearrangement joins TRBV7-9 to TRBJ2-7, with D tentatively TRBD2 (5 bases). In germline, CDR1 is SEHNR, CDR2 FQNEAQ (reference sequence). This CDR3 comprises 12 residues. The V and J ends lost 8 bases and 6 bases respectively, with 14 bases between them. The CDR3 DNA reads TGTGCCAGCCGCCCCACGGCGGGCGAGCAGTACTTC. Translation gives CASRPTAGEQYF.

CDR3 sequence reads: CASSQDLRVSQYF. The CDR3 DNA sequence: TGCGCCAGCAGCCAAGATCTGAGGGTATCGCAGTATTTT. The V and J genes are TRBV4-1 and TRBJ2-3; a possible D gene is TRBD2 (5 bases). V was pared by 0 bases and J by 10 bases, with 11 bases between. This CDR3 comprises 13 residues. CDR1 MGHRA and CDR2 YSYEKL come from the germline V gene.

This clone was found a few times. The rearrangement joins TRBV29-1 to TRBJ2-3, with 7 bases identical to TRBD2. The germline gives CDR1 SQVTM, CDR2 ANQGSEA. V gave up 4 bases and J gave up 4 bases; unmatched junction bases: 11. CDR3 length: 15 amino acids. This chain's CDR3 is CSVARGRAEADTQYF. The CDR3 region has the DNA TGCAGCGTTGCCCGTGGGAGGGCCGAGGCAGATACGCAGTATTTT.

V and J are TRBV9 and TRBJ1-3, with D possibly being TRBD1 (5 bases). The CDR3 covers 16 residues. Germline loops: CDR1 SGDLS, CDR2 YYNGEE. V was cut by 7 bases and J by 0 bases, with 17 bases left in between. The CDR3 reads CASPGGSSSSGNTIYF. CDR3 coding DNA: TGTGCCAGCCCGGGGGGGTCCTCAAGCTCTGGAAACACCATATATTTT.

For the CDR3, the DNA is TGTGCCAGCAGTGTTGGACAGGGGGCTATAAACGAGCAGTACTTC. This translates into CASSVGQGAINEQYF. V and J are TRBV6-1 and TRBJ2-7; TRBD1 aligns across 11 bases. Per the germline V gene, CDR1 is MNHNS and CDR2 is SASEGT. V was clipped by 4 bases and J by 5 bases; unmatched bases: 7. This CDR3 is 15 amino acids long.

The V and J genes are TRBV5-4 and TRBJ1-1, with D possibly matching TRBD1 (5 bases). V shed 4 bases and J shed 4 bases, with 8 bases lying between them. This CDR3 region has 12 residues. Germline V gene data show CDR1 as SGHNT and CDR2 as YYREEE (reference sequence). CDR3 sequence: CASSRQGTEAFF. The CDR3 coding sequence is TGTGCCAGCAGCCGCCAGGGCACTGAAGCTTTCTTT.

CDR3 loop: CASSFGTGNYEQYF. The CDR3 DNA is TGTGCCAGCAGCTTCGGGACAGGGAACTACGAGCAGTACTTC. V and J are TRBV5-8 and TRBJ2-7; the match to TRBD1 covers 9 bases. Germline lookup yields CDR1 SGHTS and CDR2 YDEGEE. J gave up 3 bases and V 2 bases, and 3 bases lay outside the gene matches. The length of the CDR3 is 14 residues.

This clone was detected a few times. This chain joins TRBV7-2 and TRBJ1-1; D is perhaps TRBD1 (6 bases). V was trimmed by 1 base and J by 5 bases, leaving 14 bases between them. Germline lookup yields CDR1 SGHTA and CDR2 FQGNSA. The length of the CDR3 is 15 residues. This CDR3 reads CASSLVVGARTEAFF. The DNA of the CDR3 is TGTGCCAGCAGCTTAGTTGTGGGGGCTAGGACTGAAGCTTTCTTT.

This clone has more than one count but fewer than ten. The gene calls are TRBV30 and TRBJ1-2; D is unresolved. V lost 3 bases and J 6 bases, leaving 5 bases between the germline ends. The CDR3 has 10 amino acids. Per the germline V gene, CDR1 is GTSNPN and CDR2 is SVGIG (reference sequence). CDR3 protein: CAWSSDGYTF. CDR3 DNA sequence: TGTGCCTGGAGCTCGGATGGCTACACCTTC.

The chain employs TRBV6-5 and TRBJ2-5; 10 bases align to TRBD2. Germline CDR1 is MNHEY and CDR2 is SVGAGI. V shed 2 bases, J shed 2 bases, and the junction held 5 bases outside the gene matches. The length of the CDR3 is 16 residues. CDR3 region: CASSYRTSGKQETQYF. The CDR3 DNA is TGTGCCAGCAGTTACCGGACTAGCGGAAAACAAGAGACCCAGTACTTC.

The CDR3 loop is CASSPIVKTNEKLFF. The CDR3 DNA follows: TGTGCCAGCAGCCCAATAGTGAAGACTAATGAAAAACTGTTTTTT. This chain connects TRBV11-2 to TRBJ1-4; D unresolved. V was clipped by 5 bases and J by 2 bases, with 12 bases between them. The V gene's germline CDR1 is SGHAT and CDR2 FQNNGV. This CDR3 has 15 amino acids.

V usage is TRBV15 and J usage is TRBJ2-7; 8 bases align to TRBD2. V lost 0 bases, J lost 3 bases, and 7 bases stayed unmatched. This CDR3 is built from 16 residues. The germline gives CDR1 LNHNV, CDR2 YYDKDF (reference sequence). CDR3 region: CATSRDFVSGSYEQYF. The CDR3 region has the DNA TGTGCCACCAGCAGAGATTTTGTCAGCGGGAGCTACGAGCAGTACTTC.

This CDR3 reads CASSYLAGGPSEQFF. DNA of the CDR3: TGCGCCAGCAGCTACCTAGCGGGAGGGCCGAGTGAGCAGTTCTTC. V gene TRBV5-1 combines with J gene TRBJ2-1, with TRBD2 matching over 12 bases. Germline V lookup: CDR1 SGHRS, CDR2 YFSETQ. The CDR3 totals 15 residues. The V and J ends lost 3 bases and 9 bases, in that order; junction bases with no gene match: 7.

V usage is TRBV5-1 and J usage is TRBJ2-7; 7 bases are a match to TRBD1. Germline assignment: CDR1 SGHRS and CDR2 YFSETQ. V lost 3 bases, J lost 2 bases, and 11 bases stayed unmatched. The CDR3 runs 16 residues. CDR3 protein: CASSSALTGLTYEQYF. The CDR3 nucleotides read TGCGCCAGCAGCTCCGCTTTGACAGGGCTCACCTACGAGCAGTACTTC.

This clone has just a few counts. The chain couples TRBV11-3 to TRBJ1-1; 7 bases line up with TRBD1. V shed 6 bases and J 1 base; nucleotides not matched to a gene: 2. CDR1 is SGHNT and CDR2 is YENEEA in the germline V gene. This CDR3 is 13 amino acids long. CDR3 residues: CASRGTANTEAFF. As DNA, the CDR3 is TGTGCCAGCAGGGGGACAGCGAACACTGAAGCTTTCTTT.

V gene TRBV7-8 combines with J gene TRBJ2-5, with 7 positions matching TRBD2. The CDR3 has 15 amino acids. The junction had 9 bases not matched to a gene; V was cut back by 5 bases and J by 3 bases. Looked up from germline, CDR1 is SGHVS and CDR2 is FQNEAQ. The CDR3 reads CASSPWHGGKETQYF. For the CDR3, the DNA is TGTGCCAGCAGCCCGTGGCACGGGGGGAAAGAGACCCAGTACTTC.

This chain links TRBV7-2 with TRBJ2-3; tentative D call: TRBD2 (5 bases). The ends were cut back, 1 base at V and 4 bases at J, with 9 bases in the middle. The CDR3 covers 14 residues. Germline V gives CDR1 SGHTA, CDR2 FQGNSA. The CDR3 nucleotides are TGTGCCAGCAGCTTAGGAGGGAGCGCAGATACGCAGTATTTT. Its protein is CASSLGGSADTQYF. Supplemented by reference TRBV7-2 and TRBJ2-3, the full variable domain reads GAGVSQSPSNKVTEKGKDVELRCDPISGHTALYWYRQSLGQGLEFLIYFQGNSAPDKSGLPSDRFSAERTGGSVSTLTIQRTQQEDSAVYLCASSLGGSADTQYFGPGTRLTVL.

There are a few counts of this clone. The V gene is TRBV4-1, the J gene TRBJ2-3; 7 bases line up with TRBD1. Germline loops: CDR1 MGHRA, CDR2 YSYEKL. The CDR3 extends over 14 amino acids. V lost 4 bases to trimming and J lost 2 bases; unmatched junction nucleotides: 3. CDR3 coding DNA: TGCGCCAGCAGCCCGGGACAGTCCACAGATACGCAGTATTTT. Translating it yields CASSPGQSTDTQYF.

J is TRBJ2-7 and V is TRBV18; 9 positions agree with TRBD1. The J segment lost 3 bases and the V segment lost 3 bases, leaving 6 bases of the junction unmatched. Germline lookup yields CDR1 KGHSH and CDR2 LQKENI. The CDR3 extends over 15 amino acids. The chain's CDR3 is CASSPPGQGLYEQYF. For the CDR3, the DNA is TGTGCCAGCTCACCCCCGGGACAGGGTCTCTACGAGCAGTACTTC.

V is TRBV7-8 and J is TRBJ2-7; D gene uncertain. The CDR3 loop spans 11 amino acids. V was cut by 3 bases and J by 3 bases, with 3 bases left in between. Germline V gene sequence: CDR1 SGHVS, CDR2 FQNEAQ. CDR3 in amino acids: CASSFRYEQYF. As DNA, the CDR3 is TGTGCCAGCAGCTTTCGCTACGAGCAGTACTTC.

This clone was seen a few times. This sequence joins TRBV7-9 and TRBJ2-5, with 13 bases that match TRBD2. Germline values: CDR1 SEHNR, CDR2 FQNEAQ (reference sequence). The length of the CDR3 is 16 residues. V shed 2 bases and J 5 bases; nucleotides not matched to a gene: 5. In DNA, the CDR3 is TGTGCCAGCAGCTTAAGGACTAGCGGGAGTAAGGAGACCCAGTACTTC. Translation: CASSLRTSGSKETQYF.

The chain joins TRBV5-4 to TRBJ2-5, with D perhaps TRBD2 (7 bases). V was clipped by 1 base and J by 5 bases, with 12 bases between them. The CDR3 has 14 amino acids. CDR1 and CDR2 (germline): SGHNT, YYREEE (reference sequence). The CDR3 sequence is CASSLKGGSETQYF. In DNA, the CDR3 is TGTGCCAGCAGCTTGAAGGGGGGGTCGGAGACCCAGTACTTC.

The chain recombines TRBV5-1 with TRBJ2-1; tentative D call: TRBD1 (6 bases). The V gene lost 1 base and the J gene lost 4 bases, with 9 bases spanning the gap. This CDR3 spans 14 amino acids. Germline assignment: CDR1 SGHRS and CDR2 YFSETQ. The CDR3 DNA sequence: TGCGCCAGCAGCTTGAGAAGGGGGTACAATGAGCAGTTCTTC. This translates into CASSLRRGYNEQFF.